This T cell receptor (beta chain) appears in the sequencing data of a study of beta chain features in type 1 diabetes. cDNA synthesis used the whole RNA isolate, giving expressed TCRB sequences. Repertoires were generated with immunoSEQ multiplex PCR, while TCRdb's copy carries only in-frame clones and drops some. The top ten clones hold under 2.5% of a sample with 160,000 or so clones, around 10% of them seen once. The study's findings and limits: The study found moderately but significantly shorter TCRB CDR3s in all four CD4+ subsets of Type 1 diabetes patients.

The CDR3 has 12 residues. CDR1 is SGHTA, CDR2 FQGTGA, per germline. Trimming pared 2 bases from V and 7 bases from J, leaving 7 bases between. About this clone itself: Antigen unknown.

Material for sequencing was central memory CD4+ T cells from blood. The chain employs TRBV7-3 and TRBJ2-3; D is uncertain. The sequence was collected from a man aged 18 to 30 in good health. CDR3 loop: CASSLEGNTQYF. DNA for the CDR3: TGTGCCAGCAGCTTAGAAGGCAATACGCAGTATTTT.